These T cell receptor beta chains were read from a single sample in a study of metastatic and nonmetastatic thyroid tumors. TCRdb recomputed clones from the PCR reads via MiXCR. The top ten hold 14% to 15% of the sample, which has 11,000 to 15,000 clones, roughly 12% seen once. The sequenced sample was blood. The source is a female donor with papillary thyroid cancer or a benign thyroid nodule (not recorded which). Some clones in this sample may be carry-over from other donors' samples. Each CDR3 is given with its conserved first and last residue. The D gene is left open where the match is weak. Size is stated for part of the rows, as once, few or many counts, or as a class when the clone is expanded.

V gene	clone size	D gene	J gene	CDR3 protein	CDR3 DNA
TRBV6-4	many	TRBD1	TRBJ1-6	CASSRPGTGRSSYNSPLHF	TGTGCCAGCAGTCGTCCCGGGACAGGGAGAAGCTCCTATAATTCACCCCTCCACTTT
TRBV10-2	.	TRBD1	TRBJ1-5	CASSFGTGGTQPQHF	TGCGCCAGCAGCTTCGGGACAGGGGGCACTCAGCCCCAGCATTTT
TRBV6-4	few	TRBD1	TRBJ1-2	CASSYSPDRYYGYTF	TGTGCCAGCAGTTACTCCCCGGACAGGTACTATGGCTACACCTTC
TRBV2	many	.	TRBJ1-1	CASSEWGTNTEAFF	TGTGCCAGCAGTGAATGGGGTACGAACACTGAAGCTTTCTTT
TRBV24-1	medium-sized	TRBD1	TRBJ1-2	CATSDPTTGGGGYTF	TGTGCCACCAGTGACCCCACGACAGGGGGAGGTGGCTACACCTTC
TRBV5-1	many	TRBD1	TRBJ2-2	CASSTDRGGTGELFF	TGCGCCAGCAGTACCGACAGGGGGGGCACCGGGGAGCTGTTTTTT
TRBV10-1	.	.	TRBJ2-1	CASSDPSGGQFF	TGCGCCAGCAGTGACCCCAGTGGGGGGCAGTTCTTC
TRBV20-1	medium-sized	.	TRBJ2-1	CSALAALYNEQFF	TGCAGTGCCTTAGCGGCCCTATACAATGAGCAGTTCTTC
TRBV5-1	many	.	TRBJ1-6	CASSLGAGGPFSPLHF	TGCGCCAGCAGCTTAGGGGCCGGCGGGCCTTTTTCACCCCTCCACTTT
TRBV13	few	.	TRBJ1-1	CASSLVGRGTEAFF	TGTGCCAGCAGCTTAGTGGGGAGGGGAACTGAAGCTTTCTTT
TRBV9	.	.	TRBJ2-3	CASSVVPGGTDTQYF	TGTGCCAGCAGCGTAGTCCCGGGCGGCACAGATACGCAGTATTTT
TRBV5-1	many	.	TRBJ1-1	CASSEPGRTNAEAFF	TGCGCCAGCAGCGAACCGGGACGGACGAACGCTGAAGCTTTCTTT
TRBV19	medium-sized	.	TRBJ2-2	CASSIGTGITGELFF	TGTGCCAGTAGTATCGGCACAGGGATTACCGGGGAGCTGTTTTTT
TRBV6-1	.	.	TRBJ2-5	CDSSSRGAGETQCF	TGTGACAGCAGTAGTCGGGGGGCGGGAGAGACCCAGTGCTTC
TRBV4-1	many	.	TRBJ2-7	CASSHEGNYEQYF	TGCGCCAGCAGCCATGAGGGGAACTACGAGCAGTACTTC
TRBV6-1	.	TRBD1	TRBJ1-1	CASSDRRGRDFTEAFF	TGTGCCAGCAGTGACCGCAGGGGGCGAGACTTCACTGAAGCTTTCTTT
TRBV28	many	TRBD1	TRBJ1-1	CASSLRTGGLPFEAFF	TGTGCCAGCAGTTTGCGGACAGGGGGCCTCCCCTTCGAAGCTTTCTTT
TRBV6-1	medium-sized	.	TRBJ2-5	CASSEHIGGGETQYF	TGTGCCAGCAGTGAACATATAGGGGGGGGAGAGACCCAGTACTTC
TRBV11-2	many	.	TRBJ2-5	CASSLERAGQETQYF	TGTGCCAGCAGCTTAGAGAGGGCAGGACAAGAGACCCAGTACTTC
TRBV4-1	.	.	TRBJ2-2	CASSQDRSGANTGELFF	TGCGCCAGCAGCCAAGATCGTAGCGGAGCGAACACCGGGGAGCTGTTTTTT
TRBV5-5	many	.	TRBJ2-7	CASSLDGTYEQYF	TGTGCCAGCAGCTTGGATGGGACCTACGAGCAGTACTTC
TRBV6-1	few	.	TRBJ2-7	CASNGRQGYEHYF	TGTGCCAGCAACGGGAGACAGGGATACGAGCATTACTTC
TRBV2	many	.	TRBJ2-3	CASRTETADTQYF	TGTGCCAGCAGGACCGAAACCGCAGATACGCAGTATTTT
TRBV7-9	many	.	TRBJ1-2	CASSSQDRYGYTF	TGTGCCAGCAGCTCCCAGGATAGGTATGGCTACACCTTC
TRBV29-1	many	.	TRBJ1-5	CSVGGGGSNQPQHF	TGCAGCGTCGGTGGCGGTGGAAGCAATCAGCCCCAGCATTTT
TRBV2	many	.	TRBJ1-4	CASSEQKGGEKLFF	TGTGCCAGCAGTGAACAGAAGGGCGGTGAAAAACTGTTTTTT